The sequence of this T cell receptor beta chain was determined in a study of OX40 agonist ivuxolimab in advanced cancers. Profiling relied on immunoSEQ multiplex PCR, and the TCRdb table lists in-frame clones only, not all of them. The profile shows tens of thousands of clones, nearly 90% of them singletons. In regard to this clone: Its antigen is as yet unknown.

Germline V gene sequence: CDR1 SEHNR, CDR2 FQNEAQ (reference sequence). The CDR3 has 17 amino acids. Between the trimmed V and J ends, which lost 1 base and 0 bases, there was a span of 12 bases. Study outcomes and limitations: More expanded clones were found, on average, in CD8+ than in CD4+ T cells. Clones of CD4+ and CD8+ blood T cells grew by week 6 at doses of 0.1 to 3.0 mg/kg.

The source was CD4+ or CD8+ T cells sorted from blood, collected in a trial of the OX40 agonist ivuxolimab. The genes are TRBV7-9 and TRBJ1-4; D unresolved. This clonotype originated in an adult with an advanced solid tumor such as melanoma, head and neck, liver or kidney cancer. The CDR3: CASSLEQDYATNEKLFF. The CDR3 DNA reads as TGTGCCAGCAGCTTAGAGCAGGATTATGCAACTAATGAAAAACTGTTTTTT.